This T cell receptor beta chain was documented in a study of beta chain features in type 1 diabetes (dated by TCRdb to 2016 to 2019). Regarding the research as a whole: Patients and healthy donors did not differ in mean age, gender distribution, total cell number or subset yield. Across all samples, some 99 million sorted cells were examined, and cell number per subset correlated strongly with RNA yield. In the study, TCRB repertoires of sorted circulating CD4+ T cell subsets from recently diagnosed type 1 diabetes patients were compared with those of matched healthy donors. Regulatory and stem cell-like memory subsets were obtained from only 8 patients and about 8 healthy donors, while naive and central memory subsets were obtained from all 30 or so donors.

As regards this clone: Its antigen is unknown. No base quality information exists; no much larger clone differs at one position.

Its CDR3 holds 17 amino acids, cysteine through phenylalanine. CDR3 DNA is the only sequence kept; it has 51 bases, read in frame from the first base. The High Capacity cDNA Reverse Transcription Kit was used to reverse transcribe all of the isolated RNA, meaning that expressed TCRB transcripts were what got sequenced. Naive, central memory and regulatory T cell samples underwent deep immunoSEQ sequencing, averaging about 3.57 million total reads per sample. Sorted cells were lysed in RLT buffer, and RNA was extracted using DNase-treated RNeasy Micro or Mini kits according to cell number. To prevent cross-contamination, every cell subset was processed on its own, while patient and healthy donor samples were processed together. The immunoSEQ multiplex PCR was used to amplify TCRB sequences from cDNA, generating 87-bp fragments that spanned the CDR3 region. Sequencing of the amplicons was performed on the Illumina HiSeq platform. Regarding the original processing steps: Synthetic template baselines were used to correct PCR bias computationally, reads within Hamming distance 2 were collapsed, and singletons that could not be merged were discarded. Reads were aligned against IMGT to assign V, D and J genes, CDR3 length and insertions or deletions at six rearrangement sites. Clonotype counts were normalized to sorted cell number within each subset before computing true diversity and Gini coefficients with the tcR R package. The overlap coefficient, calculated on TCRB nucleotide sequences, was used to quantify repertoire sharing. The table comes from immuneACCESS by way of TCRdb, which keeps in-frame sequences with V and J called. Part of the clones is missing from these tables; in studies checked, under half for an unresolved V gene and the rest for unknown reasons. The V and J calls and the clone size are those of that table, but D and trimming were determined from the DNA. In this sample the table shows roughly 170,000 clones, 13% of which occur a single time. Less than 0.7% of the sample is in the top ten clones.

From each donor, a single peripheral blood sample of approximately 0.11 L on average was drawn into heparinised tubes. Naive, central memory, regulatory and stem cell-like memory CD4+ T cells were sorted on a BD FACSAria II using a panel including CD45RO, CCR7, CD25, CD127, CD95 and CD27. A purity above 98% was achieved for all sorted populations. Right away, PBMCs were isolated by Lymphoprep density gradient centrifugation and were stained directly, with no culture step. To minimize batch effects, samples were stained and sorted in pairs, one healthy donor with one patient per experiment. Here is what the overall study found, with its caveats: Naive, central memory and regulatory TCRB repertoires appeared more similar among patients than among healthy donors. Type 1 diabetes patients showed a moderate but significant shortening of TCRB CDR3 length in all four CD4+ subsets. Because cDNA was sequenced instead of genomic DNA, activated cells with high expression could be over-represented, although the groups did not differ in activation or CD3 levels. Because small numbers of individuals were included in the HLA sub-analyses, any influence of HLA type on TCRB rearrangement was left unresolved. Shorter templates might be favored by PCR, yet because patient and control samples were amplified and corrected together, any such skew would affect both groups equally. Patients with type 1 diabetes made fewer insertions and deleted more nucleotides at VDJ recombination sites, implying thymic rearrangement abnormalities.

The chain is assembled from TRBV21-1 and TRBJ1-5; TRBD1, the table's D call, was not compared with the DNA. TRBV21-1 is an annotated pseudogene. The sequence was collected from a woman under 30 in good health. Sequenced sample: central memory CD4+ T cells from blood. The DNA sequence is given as TGTGCCAGCAGCAAGGGACAGGCGGTTTATAGCAATCAGCCCCAGCATTTT. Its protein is CASSKGQAVYSNQPQHF.